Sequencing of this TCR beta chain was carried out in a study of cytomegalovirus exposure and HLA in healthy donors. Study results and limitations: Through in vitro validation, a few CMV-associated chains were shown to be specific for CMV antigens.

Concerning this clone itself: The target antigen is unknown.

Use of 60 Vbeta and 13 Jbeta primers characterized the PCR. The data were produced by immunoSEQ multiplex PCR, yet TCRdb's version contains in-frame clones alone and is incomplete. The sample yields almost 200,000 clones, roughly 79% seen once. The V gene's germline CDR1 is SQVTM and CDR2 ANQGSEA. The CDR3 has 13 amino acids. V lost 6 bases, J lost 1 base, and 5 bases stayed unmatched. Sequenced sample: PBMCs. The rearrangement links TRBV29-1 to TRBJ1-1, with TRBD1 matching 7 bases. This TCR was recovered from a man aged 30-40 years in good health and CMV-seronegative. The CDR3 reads CSVGGQTNTEAFF. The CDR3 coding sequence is TGCAGCGTCGGGGGACAGACGAACACTGAAGCTTTCTTT.